This T cell receptor (beta chain) was observed in a study of OX40 agonist ivuxolimab in advanced cancers. V lost 4 bases to trimming and J lost 1 base; unmatched junction nucleotides: 11. CDR3 length: 18 amino acids. CDR1 and CDR2 (germline): PRHDT, FYEKMQ (reference sequence). Using immunoSEQ multiplex PCR, the repertoire was profiled, and TCRdb retains in-frame clones only, with some absent. The sample records fewer than 85,000 clones, around 81% being singletons. Sequences were derived from CD4+ or CD8+ T cells sorted from blood, sampled in a trial of the OX40 agonist ivuxolimab. The receptor comes from an adult with an advanced solid tumor such as melanoma, head and neck, liver or kidney cancer. The chain couples TRBV13 to TRBJ2-3, with 10 nucleotides matching TRBD2. This chain's CDR3 is CASSSTHLGLAGTDTQYF. The CDR3 DNA sequence: TGTGCCAGCAGCTCAACCCACCTCGGACTAGCGGGCACAGATACGCAGTATTTT.